What follows is one T cell receptor (beta chain) and its context. Per the authors' pipeline: The assay estimated nucleated cells by amplifying reference gene primers. TCRdb's table, derived via immunoSEQ multiplex PCR, lists solely in-frame clones and lacks some. V, J and clone size derive from that table, while D and trimming were established from the DNA sequence. Counted here are 250,000 or so clones, 89% occurring once; the ten biggest clones make up less than 5%. Trimming cost V 1 base and J 0 bases, with 8 bases left between them. This CDR3 is built from 15 residues. Looked up from germline, CDR1 is SGDLS and CDR2 is YYNGEE. The entry originates in a study of blood T cell repertoires in COVID-19. Study information: Samples of COVID-19 (acute and convalescent) were obtained from the United States, Italy and Spain. Sources were T cells, B-cell-depleted T cells, or PBMCs; the material itself was cDNA or gDNA.

The rearrangement joins TRBV9 to TRBJ2-1; possible D gene TRBD2, 6 bases. This clonotype was obtained from a woman between 40 and 55 years old who had recovered from COVID-19. The sequenced material came from peripheral blood. CDR3: CASSVQGLSYNEQFF. In DNA, the CDR3 is TGTGCCAGCAGCGTACAGGGACTCTCCTACAATGAGCAGTTCTTC.